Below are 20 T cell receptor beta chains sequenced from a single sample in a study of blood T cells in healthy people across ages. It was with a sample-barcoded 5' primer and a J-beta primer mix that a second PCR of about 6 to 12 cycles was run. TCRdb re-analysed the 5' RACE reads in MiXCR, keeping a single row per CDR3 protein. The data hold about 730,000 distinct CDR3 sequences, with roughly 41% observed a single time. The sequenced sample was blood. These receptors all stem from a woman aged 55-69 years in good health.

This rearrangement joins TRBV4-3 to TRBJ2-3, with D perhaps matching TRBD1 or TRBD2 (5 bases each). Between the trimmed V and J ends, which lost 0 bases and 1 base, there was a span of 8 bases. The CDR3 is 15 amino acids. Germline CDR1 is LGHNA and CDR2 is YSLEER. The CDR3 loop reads CASSQDQGRTDTQYF. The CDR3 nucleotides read TGCGCCAGCAGCCAAGATCAGGGACGCACAGATACGCAGTATTTT.

Written as DNA, the CDR3 is TGTGCCAGCAGTTTCCAGGGGATTCCAGGCCGGGCCAAAAACATTCAGTACTTC. Translated: CASSFQGIPGRAKNIQYF. The V call is TRBV6-2 or TRBV6-3, the J call TRBJ2-4; D may be TRBD1 (6 bases). Germline loops: CDR1 MNHEY, CDR2 SVGEGT. Trimming took 4 bases from V and 1 from J, leaving 20 bases between them. The CDR3 length is 18 residues.

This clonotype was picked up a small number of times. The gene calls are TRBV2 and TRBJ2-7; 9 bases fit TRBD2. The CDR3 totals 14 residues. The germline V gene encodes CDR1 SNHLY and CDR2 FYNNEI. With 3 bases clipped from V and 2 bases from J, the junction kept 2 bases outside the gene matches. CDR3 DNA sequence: TGTGCCAGCAGTGATGCTAGCGGGACCTACGAGCAGTACTTC. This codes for CASSDASGTYEQYF.

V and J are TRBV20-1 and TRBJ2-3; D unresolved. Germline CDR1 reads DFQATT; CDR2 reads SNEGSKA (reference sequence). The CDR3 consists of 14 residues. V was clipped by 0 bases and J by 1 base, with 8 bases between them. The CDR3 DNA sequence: TGCAGTGCTAGAGAATCGTTGGGCACAGATACGCAGTATTTT. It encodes CSARESLGTDTQYF.

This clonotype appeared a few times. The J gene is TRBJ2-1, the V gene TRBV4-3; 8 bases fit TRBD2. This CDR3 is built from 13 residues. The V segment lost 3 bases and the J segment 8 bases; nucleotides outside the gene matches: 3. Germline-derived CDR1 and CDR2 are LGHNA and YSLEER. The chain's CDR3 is CASSQVLADEQFF. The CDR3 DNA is TGCGCCAGCAGCCAGGTACTAGCGGATGAGCAGTTCTTC.

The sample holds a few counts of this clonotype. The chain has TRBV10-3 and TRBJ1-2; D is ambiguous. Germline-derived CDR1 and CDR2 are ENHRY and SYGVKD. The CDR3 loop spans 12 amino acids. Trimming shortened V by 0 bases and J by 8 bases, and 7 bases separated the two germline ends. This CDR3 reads CAISESLGGYTF. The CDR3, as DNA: TGTGCCATCAGTGAGTCGTTGGGGGGCTACACCTTC.

CDR3 DNA sequence: TGTGCCAGCACCCAAAAGGGACAGAGCACAGATACGCAGTATTTT. Its protein product is CASTQKGQSTDTQYF. The rearrangement joins TRBV27 to TRBJ2-3, with 7 bases that match TRBD1. The CDR3 sequence is 15 residues long. Trimming took 7 bases from V and 0 from J; bases not matched to a gene: 7. Germline V gene lookup returns CDR1 MNHEY and CDR2 SMNVEV (reference sequence).

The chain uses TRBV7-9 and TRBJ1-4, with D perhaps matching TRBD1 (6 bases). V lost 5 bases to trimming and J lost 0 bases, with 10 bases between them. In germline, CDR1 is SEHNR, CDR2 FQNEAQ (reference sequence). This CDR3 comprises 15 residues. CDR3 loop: CASSGGQSTNEKLFF. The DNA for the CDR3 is TGTGCCAGCAGCGGAGGACAGTCAACTAATGAAAAACTGTTTTTT.

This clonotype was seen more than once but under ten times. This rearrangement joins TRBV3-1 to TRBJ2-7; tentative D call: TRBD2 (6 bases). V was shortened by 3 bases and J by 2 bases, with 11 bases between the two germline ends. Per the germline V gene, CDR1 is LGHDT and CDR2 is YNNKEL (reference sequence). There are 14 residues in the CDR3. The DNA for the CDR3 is TGTGCCAGCAGCCAGGCGGAGGGGCCCTACGAGCAGTACTTC. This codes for CASSQAEGPYEQYF.

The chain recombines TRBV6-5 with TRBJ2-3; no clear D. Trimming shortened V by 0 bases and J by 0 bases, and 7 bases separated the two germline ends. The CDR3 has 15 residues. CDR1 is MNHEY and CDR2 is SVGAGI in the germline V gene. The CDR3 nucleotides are TGTGCCAGCAGTTACTCGATCCAAAGCACAGATACGCAGTATTTT. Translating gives CASSYSIQSTDTQYF.

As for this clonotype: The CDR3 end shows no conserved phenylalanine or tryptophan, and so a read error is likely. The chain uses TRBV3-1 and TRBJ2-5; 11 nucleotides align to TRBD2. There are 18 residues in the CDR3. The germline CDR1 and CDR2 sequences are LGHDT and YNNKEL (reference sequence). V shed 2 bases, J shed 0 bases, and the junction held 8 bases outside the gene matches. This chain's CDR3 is CASSQQTLAGGYQETQYV. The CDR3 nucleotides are TGTGCCAGCAGCCAACAAACGTTAGCGGGGGGGTACCAAGAGACCCAGTACGTC.

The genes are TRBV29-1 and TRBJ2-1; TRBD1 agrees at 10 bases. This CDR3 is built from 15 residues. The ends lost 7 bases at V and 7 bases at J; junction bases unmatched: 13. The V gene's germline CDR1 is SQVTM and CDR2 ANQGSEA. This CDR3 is CSATRFWTGGNEQFF. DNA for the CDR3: TGCAGCGCCACCCGGTTTTGGACAGGGGGAAATGAGCAGTTCTTC.

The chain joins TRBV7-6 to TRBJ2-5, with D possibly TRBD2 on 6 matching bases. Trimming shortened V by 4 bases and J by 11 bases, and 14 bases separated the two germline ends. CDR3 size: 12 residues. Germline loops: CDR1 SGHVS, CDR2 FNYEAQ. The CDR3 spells CASSYTSNEQYF. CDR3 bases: TGTGCCAGCAGCTACACTAGCAATGAGCAGTACTTC.

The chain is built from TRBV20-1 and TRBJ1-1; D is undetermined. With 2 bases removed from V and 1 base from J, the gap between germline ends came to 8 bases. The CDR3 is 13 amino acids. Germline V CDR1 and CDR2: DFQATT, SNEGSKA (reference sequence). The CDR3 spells CSARTARNTEAFF. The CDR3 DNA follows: TGCAGTGCTAGAACAGCACGGAACACTGAAGCTTTCTTT.

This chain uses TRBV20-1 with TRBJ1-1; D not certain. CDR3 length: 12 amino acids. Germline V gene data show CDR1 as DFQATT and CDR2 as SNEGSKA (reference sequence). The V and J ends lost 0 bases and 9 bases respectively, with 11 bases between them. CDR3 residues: CSARDAGYKAFF. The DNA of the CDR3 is TGCAGTGCTAGAGACGCGGGGTATAAAGCTTTCTTT.

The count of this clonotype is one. CDR3 loop: CASSLDLQGSRTGELFF. For the CDR3, the DNA is TGTGCCAGCAGCTTGGACCTGCAGGGAAGCCGCACCGGGGAGCTGTTTTTT. The chain couples TRBV5-5 to TRBJ2-2, with a weak D call TRBD1 (5 bases). V gave up 0 bases and J gave up 4 bases, with 16 bases separating them. The CDR3 loop spans 17 amino acids. Per the germline V gene, CDR1 is SGHKS and CDR2 is YYEKEE (reference sequence).

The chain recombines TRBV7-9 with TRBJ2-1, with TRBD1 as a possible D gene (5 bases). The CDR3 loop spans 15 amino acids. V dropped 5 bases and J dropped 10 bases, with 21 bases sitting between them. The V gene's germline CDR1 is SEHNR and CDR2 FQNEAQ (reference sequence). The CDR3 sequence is CASSPGRARWSEQFF. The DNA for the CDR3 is TGTGCCAGCAGCCCCGGCAGGGCCCGCTGGAGCGAGCAGTTCTTC.

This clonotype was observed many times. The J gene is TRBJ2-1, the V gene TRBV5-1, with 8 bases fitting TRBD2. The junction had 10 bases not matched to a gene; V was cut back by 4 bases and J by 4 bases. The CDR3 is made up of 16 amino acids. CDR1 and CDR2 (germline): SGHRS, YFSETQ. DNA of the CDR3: TGCGCCAGCAGCGCCCCGGGACTAGGGGGATACAATGAGCAGTTCTTC. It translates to CASSAPGLGGYNEQFF.

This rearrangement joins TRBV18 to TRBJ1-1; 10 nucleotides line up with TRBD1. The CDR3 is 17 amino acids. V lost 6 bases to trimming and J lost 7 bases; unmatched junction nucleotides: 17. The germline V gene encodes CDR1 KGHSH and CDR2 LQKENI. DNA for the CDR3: TGTGCCAGCTCCCTTGTGCCGGGACAGGGGAGGGGAGGTGAAGCTTTCTTT. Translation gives CASSLVPGQGRGGEAFF.

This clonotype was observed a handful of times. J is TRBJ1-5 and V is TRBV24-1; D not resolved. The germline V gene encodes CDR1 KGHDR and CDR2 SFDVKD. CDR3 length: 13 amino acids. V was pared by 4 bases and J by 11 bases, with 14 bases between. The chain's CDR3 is CATSDLLVGTQHF. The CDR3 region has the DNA TGTGCCACCAGTGACTTGTTGGTGGGGACCCAGCATTTT.